The 10 T cell receptor beta chains reported below all come from one sample, sequenced in a study of T cell repertoires in cytomegalovirus infection. TCRdb processed the reads anew with MiXCR; each CDR3 protein has one entry. Among more than 200,000 distinct CDR3 sequences listed, roughly 9.1% were seen once. The sequencing sample was made of PBMCs. The receptors come from a human donor in good health (CMV status not recorded). Some clones in this sample may be carry-over from other donors' samples.

This clonotype was counted many times. This chain links TRBV9 with TRBJ2-7; D ambiguous. The germline CDR1 and CDR2 sequences are SGDLS and YYNGEE. The ends were cut back, 2 bases at V and 1 base at J, with 16 bases in the middle. The CDR3 spans 16 residues. The CDR3 here is CASSVGVGQESYEQYF. In DNA, the CDR3 is TGTGCCAGCAGCGTTGGCGTAGGGCAGGAATCCTACGAGCAGTACTTC.

This clonotype was seen at least ten times. This sequence joins TRBV12-5 and TRBJ2-6; D is ambiguous. The V end lost 9 bases, the J end lost 0 bases, and 12 bases lay between the germline ends. The CDR3 is 15 amino acids. Germline V gene data show CDR1 as LGHNT and CDR2 as FRNRAP. The CDR3 spells CASTIRSSGANVLTF. The CDR3 bases are TGTGCTAGCACGATTCGAAGCTCTGGGGCCAACGTCCTGACTTTC.

At least ten counts were recorded for this clonotype. This chain uses TRBV7-2 with TRBJ2-5, with D uncertain. Per germline, CDR1 SGHTA and CDR2 FQGNSA. The ends were cut back, 7 bases at V and 3 bases at J, with 12 bases in the middle. There are 13 residues in the CDR3. CDR3 amino acids: CASTRSTKETQYF. DNA of the CDR3: TGTGCCAGCACTCGTTCAACTAAAGAGACCCAGTACTTC.

This rearrangement joins TRBV20-1 to TRBJ1-1; 8 bases line up with TRBD1. V shed 5 bases, J shed 1 base, and the junction held 9 bases outside the gene matches. Looked up from germline, CDR1 is DFQATT and CDR2 is SNEGSKA (reference sequence). The CDR3 extends over 15 amino acids. The CDR3 spells CSASPRDRGNTEAFF. CDR3 in DNA: TGCAGTGCTTCACCCCGCGACAGGGGGAACACTGAAGCTTTCTTT.

This clonotype has ten or more counts. The chain joins TRBV4-1 to TRBJ1-6; a possible D gene is TRBD1 (6 bases). Trimming removed 0 bases at V and 7 bases at J, with 10 bases between. The CDR3 is made up of 15 amino acids. Germline lookup yields CDR1 MGHRA and CDR2 YSYEKL. The CDR3 here is CASSQDKGTNSPLHF. CDR3 nucleotide sequence: TGCGCCAGCAGCCAAGATAAGGGGACAAATTCACCCCTCCACTTT.

In its sample, this clonotype was seen many times. This chain uses TRBV7-3 with TRBJ1-1, with TRBD1 matching 9 bases. Germline trimming cut 5 bases from V and 1 base from J; bases unmatched to any gene: 2. This CDR3 spans 14 amino acids. The germline gives CDR1 SGHTA, CDR2 FQGTGA. The DNA of the CDR3 is TGTGCCAGCAGCCCGGGACAGGGGAACACTGAAGCTTTCTTT. Protein sequence: CASSPGQGNTEAFF.

This clonotype was counted only a few times. V and J are TRBV6-2 or TRBV6-3 and TRBJ1-4; unclear D gene. The CDR3 length is 15 residues. Trimming removed 0 bases at V and 0 bases at J, with 5 bases between. Germline-derived CDR1 and CDR2 are MNHEY and SVGEGT. CDR3 region: CASSYSGATNEKLFF. The CDR3 DNA follows: TGTGCCAGCAGTTACTCGGGTGCAACTAATGAAAAACTGTTTTTT.

This clonotype was seen repeatedly, ten times or more. The CDR3 protein is CASSLGTGRVQPQHF. The CDR3 region has the DNA TGTGCCAGCAGCTTAGGGACAGGGAGGGTTCAGCCCCAGCATTTT. J is TRBJ1-5 and V is TRBV7-8, with 8 bases matching TRBD1. V lost 1 base to trimming and J lost 6 bases; unmatched junction nucleotides: 5. Germline V gene sequence: CDR1 SGHVS, CDR2 FQNEAQ. CDR3 length equals 15 residues.

The J gene is TRBJ2-4, the V gene TRBV20-1, with D possibly being TRBD2 (6 bases). Germline lookup yields CDR1 DFQATT and CDR2 SNEGSKA (reference sequence). V lost 1 base, J lost 2 bases, and 12 bases lay in between. This CDR3 comprises 15 residues. The CDR3 nucleotides read TGCAGTGCTAGAGCACTAGCTACGACCAAAAACATTCAGTACTTC. Translated: CSARALATTKNIQYF.

The chain combines TRBV20-1 with TRBJ2-1; possibly TRBD1 for D (5 bases). CDR3 length: 12 residues. The V end lost 6 bases, the J end lost 8 bases, and 14 bases lay between the germline ends. Germline CDR1 reads DFQATT; CDR2 reads SNEGSKA (reference sequence). In DNA, the CDR3 is TGCAGTGCGCTGGACAATAGTTATGAGCAGTTCTTC. This gives the protein CSALDNSYEQFF.